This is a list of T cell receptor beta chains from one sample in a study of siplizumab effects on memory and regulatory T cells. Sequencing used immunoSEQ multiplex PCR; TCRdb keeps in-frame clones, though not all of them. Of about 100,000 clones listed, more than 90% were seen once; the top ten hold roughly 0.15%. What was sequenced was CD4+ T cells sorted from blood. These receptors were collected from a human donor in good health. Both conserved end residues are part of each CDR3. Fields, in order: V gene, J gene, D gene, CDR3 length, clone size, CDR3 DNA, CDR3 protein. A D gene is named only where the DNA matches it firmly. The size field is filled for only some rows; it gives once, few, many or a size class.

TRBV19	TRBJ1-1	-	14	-	TGTGCCAGCAGTACCCCCGACAGAAACACTGAAGCTTTCTTT	CASSTPDRNTEAFF
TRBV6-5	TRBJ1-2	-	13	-	TGTGCCAGCAGTTCCTCCCTGGAGAAAGGCTACACCTTC	CASSSSLEKGYTF
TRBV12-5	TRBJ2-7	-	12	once	TGTGCTAGTGCTCCCTGGGGCTACGAGCAGTACTTC	CASAPWGYEQYF
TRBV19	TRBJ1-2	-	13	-	TGTGCCAGTAGTATAGGGGGGATCTATGGCTACACCTTC	CASSIGGIYGYTF
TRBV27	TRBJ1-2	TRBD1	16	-	TGTGCCAGCAGTTTATTGGACAGGGTGAAGGAGGTTGGCTACACCTTC	CASSLLDRVKEVGYTF
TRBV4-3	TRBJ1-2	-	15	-	TGCGCCAGCAGCCAAGAAAGGGGGGTCATCTATGGCTACACCTTC	CASSQERGVIYGYTF
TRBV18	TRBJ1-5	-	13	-	TGTGCCAGCTCACCGACAAGAGATCAGCCCCAGCATTTT	CASSPTRDQPQHF
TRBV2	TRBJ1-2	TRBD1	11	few	TGTGCCAGCAGTGTGGACAGGAGCCCCACCTTC	CASSVDRSPTF
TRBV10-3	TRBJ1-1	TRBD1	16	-	TGTGCCATCAGTTTTGCCGGCGGACAGGGTGGGACTGAAGCTTTCTTT	CAISFAGGQGGTEAFF
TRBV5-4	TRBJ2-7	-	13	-	TGTGCCAGCAGCTTGCGCGGATCCTACGAGCAGTACTTC	CASSLRGSYEQYF
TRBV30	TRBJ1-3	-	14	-	TGTGCCTGGAGTGTGGGTCGCAAGGGAAACACCATATATTTT	CAWSVGRKGNTIYF
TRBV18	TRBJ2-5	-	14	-	TGTGCCAGCTCACAGGGGGACGTCTTAGAGACCCAGTACTTC	CASSQGDVLETQYF
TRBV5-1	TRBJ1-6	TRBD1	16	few	TGCGCCAGCAGCTTCCAACTGACAGGGGTGGGTTCACCCCTCCACTTT	CASSFQLTGVGSPLHF
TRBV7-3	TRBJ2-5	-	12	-	TGTGCCAGCAGCTTAATGATGGGGAGCCAGTACTTC	CASSLMMGSQYF
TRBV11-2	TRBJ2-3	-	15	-	TGTGCCAGCAGCTCCCGACAGGCTAGCACAGATACGCAGTATTTT	CASSSRQASTDTQYF
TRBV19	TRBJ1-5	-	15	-	TGTGCCAGTAGTATGTTACGGGTCAGCAATCAGCCCCAGCATTTT	CASSMLRVSNQPQHF
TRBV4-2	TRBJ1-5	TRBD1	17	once	TGTGCCAGCAGCCAAGGGACCGGACAGGGGGACTATCAGCCCCAGCATTTT	CASSQGTGQGDYQPQHF
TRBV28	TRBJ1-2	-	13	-	TGTGCCAGCAGTACCACGACCCCGGGGGGCTACACCTTC	CASSTTTPGGYTF
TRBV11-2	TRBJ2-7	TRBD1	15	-	TGTGCCAGCAGCACCTCCGGGACAGGGACGAGGGAGCAGTACTTC	CASSTSGTGTREQYF
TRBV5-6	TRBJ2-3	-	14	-	TGTGCCAGCAGCTTGGGGGCCGGGACAGATACGCAGTATTTT	CASSLGAGTDTQYF
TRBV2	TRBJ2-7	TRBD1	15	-	TGTGCCAGCAGGATCGGACAGGTACCAAGCTACGAGCAGTACTTC	CASRIGQVPSYEQYF
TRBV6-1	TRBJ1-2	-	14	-	TGTGCCAGCAGTGAAAACCGGGGGGTCTATGGCTACACCTTC	CASSENRGVYGYTF
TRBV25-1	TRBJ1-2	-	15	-	TGTGCCAGCAGTGAACACCTCGGGACGGGCTATGGCTACACCTTC	CASSEHLGTGYGYTF
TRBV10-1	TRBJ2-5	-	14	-	TGCGCCACCCCCGGGCTCAGGCAGGGGGAGACCCAGTACTTC	CATPGLRQGETQYF
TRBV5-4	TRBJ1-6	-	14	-	TGTGCCAGCAGCACCGGGGGGTCTAATTCACCCCTCCACTTT	CASSTGGSNSPLHF
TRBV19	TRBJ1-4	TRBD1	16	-	TGTGCCAGTAGTTCAGGGGGCGCGGGTCAGGTTGAAAAACTGTTTTTT	CASSSGGAGQVEKLFF
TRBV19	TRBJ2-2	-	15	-	TGTGCCAGTACCCCTGGGACGGGGAACACCGGGGAGCTGTTTTTT	CASTPGTGNTGELFF
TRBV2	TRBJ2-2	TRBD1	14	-	TGTGCCAGCAGTGTCCAGGGGGTCACCGGGGAGCTGTTTTTT	CASSVQGVTGELFF
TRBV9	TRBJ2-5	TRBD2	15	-	TGTGCCAGCACCTCCGGGACTAGCGTACAAGAGACCCAGTACTTC	CASTSGTSVQETQYF
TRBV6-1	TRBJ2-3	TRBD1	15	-	TGTGCCAGCAGTACCGGGACAGGGGTCACAGATACGCAGTATTTT	CASSTGTGVTDTQYF
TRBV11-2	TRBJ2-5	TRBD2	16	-	TGTGCCAGCAGCTTCCTAGCGGGGAGTGGACAAGAGACCCAGTACTTC	CASSFLAGSGQETQYF
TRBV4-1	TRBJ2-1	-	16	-	TGCGCCAGCAGCCAAGAGTCCAGGGTCTCCTACAATGAGCAGTTCTTC	CASSQESRVSYNEQFF
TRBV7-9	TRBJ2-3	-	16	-	TGTGCCAGCAGCTACGACAGGTCGCTTAGCACAGATACGCAGTATTTT	CASSYDRSLSTDTQYF
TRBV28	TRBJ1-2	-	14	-	TGTGCCAGCAGCCCTGGACACAAGCTCTATGGCTACACCTTC	CASSPGHKLYGYTF
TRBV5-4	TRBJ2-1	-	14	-	TGTGCCAGCAGCTTTCGGGCAGAAGGCAATGAGCAGTTCTTC	CASSFRAEGNEQFF
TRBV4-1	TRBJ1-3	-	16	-	TGCGCCAGCAGCCAAGAATGGGGGGCCCTTGGAAACACCATATATTTT	CASSQEWGALGNTIYF
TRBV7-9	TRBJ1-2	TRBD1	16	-	TGTGCCAGCAGCTTAGCACGGGACAGGCAATCTTATGGCTACACCTTC	CASSLARDRQSYGYTF
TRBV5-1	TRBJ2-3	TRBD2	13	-	TGCGCCAGCAGCTTAGCGGGGACAGATACGCAGTATTTT	CASSLAGTDTQYF
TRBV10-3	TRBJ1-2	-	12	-	TGTGCCATCAGGAGGGTTGACTATGGCTACACCTTC	CAIRRVDYGYTF
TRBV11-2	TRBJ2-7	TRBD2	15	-	TGTGCCAGCAGCCCTGGGACTAGCGGGTCGATTGAGCAGTACTTC	CASSPGTSGSIEQYF
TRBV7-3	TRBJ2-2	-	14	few	TGTGCCAGCAGCTTAAGAGGGGACACCGGGGAGCTGTTTTTT	CASSLRGDTGELFF
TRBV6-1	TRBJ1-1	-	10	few	TGTGCCAGCAGTAGGGCTGAAGCTTTCTTT	CASSRAEAFF
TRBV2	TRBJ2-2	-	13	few	TGTGCCAGCAGTGTTTGGAACACCGGGGAGCTGTTTTTT	CASSVWNTGELFF
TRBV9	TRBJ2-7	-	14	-	TGTGCCAGCAGCGTAGATTACGGCCAATACGAGCAGTACTTC	CASSVDYGQYEQYF
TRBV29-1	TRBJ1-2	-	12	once	TGCAGCGTTGTTTTTGGACAGAATGGCTACACCTTC	CSVVFGQNGYTF
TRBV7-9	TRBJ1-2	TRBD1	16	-	TGTGCCAGCAGCTTAGTACCGGGACAGGGGGCGTCCGGCTACACCTTC	CASSLVPGQGASGYTF
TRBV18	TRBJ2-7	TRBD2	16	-	TGTGCCAGCTCACCACCAGGCGGGAGCTCGGCCTCCGAGCAGTACTTC	CASSPPGGSSASEQYF
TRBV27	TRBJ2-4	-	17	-	TGTGCCAGCAGGTGGGGGGACAGCCGCGGGTACAAAAACATTCAGTACTTC	CASRWGDSRGYKNIQYF
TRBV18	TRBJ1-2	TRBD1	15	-	TGTGCCAGCTCGACAACAGGGGCCGAAAACTATGGCTACACCTTC	CASSTTGAENYGYTF
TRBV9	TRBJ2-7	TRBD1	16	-	TGTGCCAGCAGCGTAGCCCTGGGACAGAAGGATCACGAGCAGTACTTC	CASSVALGQKDHEQYF
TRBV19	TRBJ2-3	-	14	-	TGTGCCAGTGGACGGGCGGGGGCGACCTATACGCAGTATTTT	CASGRAGATYTQYF